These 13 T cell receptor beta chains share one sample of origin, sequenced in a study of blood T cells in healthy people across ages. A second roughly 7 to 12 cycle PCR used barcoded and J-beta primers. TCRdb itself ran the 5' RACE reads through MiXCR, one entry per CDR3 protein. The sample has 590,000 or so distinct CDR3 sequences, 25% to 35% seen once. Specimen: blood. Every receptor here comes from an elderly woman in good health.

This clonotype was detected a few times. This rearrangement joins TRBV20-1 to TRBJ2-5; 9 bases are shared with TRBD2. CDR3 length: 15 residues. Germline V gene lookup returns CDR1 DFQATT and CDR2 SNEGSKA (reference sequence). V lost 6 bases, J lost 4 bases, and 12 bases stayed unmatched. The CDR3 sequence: CSAKGGSGRLETQYF. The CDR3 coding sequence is TGCAGTGCCAAGGGGGGAAGCGGGAGGTTAGAGACCCAGTACTTC.

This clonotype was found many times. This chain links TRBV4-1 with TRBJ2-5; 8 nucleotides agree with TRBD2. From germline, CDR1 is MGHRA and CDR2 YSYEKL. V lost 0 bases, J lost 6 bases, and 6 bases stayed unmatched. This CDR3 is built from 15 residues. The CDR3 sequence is CASSQDAGGLKTQYF. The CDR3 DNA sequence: TGCGCCAGCAGCCAAGACGCGGGGGGTCTGAAGACCCAGTACTTC.

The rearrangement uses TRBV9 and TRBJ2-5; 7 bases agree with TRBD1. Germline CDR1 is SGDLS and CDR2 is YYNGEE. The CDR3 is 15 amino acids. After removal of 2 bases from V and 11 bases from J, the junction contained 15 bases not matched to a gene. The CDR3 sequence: CASSVRRDSNNEQYF. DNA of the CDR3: TGTGCCAGCAGCGTCCGTCGGGACAGTAACAATGAGCAGTACTTC. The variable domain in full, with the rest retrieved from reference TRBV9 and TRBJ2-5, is DSGVTQTPKHLITATGQRVTLRCSPRSGDLSVYWYQQSLDQGLQFLIQYYNGEERAKGNILERFSAQQFPDLHSELNLSSLELGDSALYFCASSVRRDSNNEQYFGPGTRLLVL.

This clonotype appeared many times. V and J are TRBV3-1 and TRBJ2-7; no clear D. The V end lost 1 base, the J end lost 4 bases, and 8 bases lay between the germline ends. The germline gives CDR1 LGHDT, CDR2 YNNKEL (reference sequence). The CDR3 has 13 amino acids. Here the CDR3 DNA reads TGTGCCAGCAGCCAAGGTCTCGCGTACGAGCAGTACTTC. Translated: CASSQGLAYEQYF.

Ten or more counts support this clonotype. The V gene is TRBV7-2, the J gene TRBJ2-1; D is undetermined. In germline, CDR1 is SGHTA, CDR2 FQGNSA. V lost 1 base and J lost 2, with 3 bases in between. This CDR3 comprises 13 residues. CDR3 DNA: TGTGCCAGCAGCTTAGTAGCCTACAATGAGCAGTTCTTC. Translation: CASSLVAYNEQFF. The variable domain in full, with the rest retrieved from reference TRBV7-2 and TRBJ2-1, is GAGVSQSPSNKVTEKGKDVELRCDPISGHTALYWYRQSLGQGLEFLIYFQGNSAPDKSGLPSDRFSAERTGGSVSTLTIQRTQQEDSAVYLCASSLVAYNEQFFGPGTRLTVL.

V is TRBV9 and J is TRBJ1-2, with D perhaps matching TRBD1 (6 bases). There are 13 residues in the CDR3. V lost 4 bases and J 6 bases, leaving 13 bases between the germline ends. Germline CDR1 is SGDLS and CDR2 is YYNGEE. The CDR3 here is CASSTEQGNGYTF. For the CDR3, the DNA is TGTGCCAGCAGCACCGAACAGGGAAATGGCTACACCTTC.

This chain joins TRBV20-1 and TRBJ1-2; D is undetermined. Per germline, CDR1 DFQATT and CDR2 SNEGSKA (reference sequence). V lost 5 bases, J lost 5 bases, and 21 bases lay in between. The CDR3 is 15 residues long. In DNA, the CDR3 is TGCAGTGCTGAGCGGATCAAGGCAGCAACATATGGCTACACCTTC. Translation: CSAERIKAATYGYTF.

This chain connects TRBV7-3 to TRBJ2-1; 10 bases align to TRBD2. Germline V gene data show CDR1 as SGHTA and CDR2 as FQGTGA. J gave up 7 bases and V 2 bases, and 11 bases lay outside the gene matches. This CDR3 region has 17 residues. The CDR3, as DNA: TGTGCCAGCAGCTTATATAGGGCTAGCGGGGGTGGGAATGAGCAGTTCTTC. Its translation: CASSLYRASGGGNEQFF.

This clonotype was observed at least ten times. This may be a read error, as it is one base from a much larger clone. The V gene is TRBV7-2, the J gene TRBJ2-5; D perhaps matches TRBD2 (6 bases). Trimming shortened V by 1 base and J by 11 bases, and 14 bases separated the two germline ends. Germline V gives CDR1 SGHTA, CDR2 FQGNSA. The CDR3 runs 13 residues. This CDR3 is CASSLVSGNEQYF. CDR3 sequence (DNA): TGTGCCAGCAGCTTAGTTAGCGGCAATGAGCAGTACTTC.

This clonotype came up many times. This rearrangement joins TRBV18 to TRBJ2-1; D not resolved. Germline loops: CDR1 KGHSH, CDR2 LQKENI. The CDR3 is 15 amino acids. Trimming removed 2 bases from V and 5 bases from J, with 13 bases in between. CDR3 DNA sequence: TGTGCCAGCTCACCAGGCTATCAGGAGAACAATGAGCAGTTCTTC. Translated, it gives CASSPGYQENNEQFF.

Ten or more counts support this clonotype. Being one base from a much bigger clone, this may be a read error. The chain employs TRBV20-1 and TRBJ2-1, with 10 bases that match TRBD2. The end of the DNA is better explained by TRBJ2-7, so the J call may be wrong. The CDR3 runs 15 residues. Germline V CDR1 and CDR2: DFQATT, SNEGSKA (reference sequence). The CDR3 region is CSARDGTSAYNEQYF. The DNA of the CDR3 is TGCAGTGCTAGAGATGGGACTAGCGCCTACAATGAGCAGTACTTC.

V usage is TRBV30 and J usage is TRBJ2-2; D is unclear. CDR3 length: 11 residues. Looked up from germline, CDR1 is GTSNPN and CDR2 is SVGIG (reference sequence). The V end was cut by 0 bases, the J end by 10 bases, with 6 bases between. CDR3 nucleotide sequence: TGTGCCTGGAGTGTTCAGATGGAGCTGTTTTTT. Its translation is CAWSVQMELFF.

This CDR3 reads CASSYSQGGNSPLHF. DNA for the CDR3: TGTGCCAGCAGTTATTCCCAGGGGGGTAATTCACCCCTCCACTTT. The chain employs TRBV6-5 and TRBJ1-6, with 7 bases fitting TRBD1. Germline assignment: CDR1 MNHEY and CDR2 SVGAGI. Trimming took 3 bases from V and 6 from J; bases not matched to a gene: 5. The CDR3 runs 15 residues.